This T cell receptor beta chain was captured in a study of shared clonotypes between healthy human individuals. Germline lookup yields CDR1 KGHSH and CDR2 LQKENI. There are 14 residues in the CDR3. V lost 6 bases, J lost 3 bases, and 14 bases lay in between. CD45RA+ naive and CD45RA-negative memory subsets were separated from CD4+ cells. As concerns this clone: Other DNA sequences in this sample translate to the same CDR3.

Splitting of each subset's genomic DNA was done evenly across several immunoSEQ plates. Clones were read by immunoSEQ multiplex PCR, and TCRdb kept only the in-frame ones, dropping some. The sample carries millions of clones, approximately 93% recorded once. J is TRBJ2-5 and V is TRBV18, with D uncertain. The clonotype originates from a man aged 18 to 29 in good health. Some clones in this sample may be carry-over from other donors' samples. The sequencing sample was made of naive CD4+ T cells from PBMCs. Sample subset: CD45RA+ positively selected. The CDR3 here is CASSPLDSEETQYF. DNA of the CDR3: TGTGCCAGCTCCCCTTTAGACTCCGAAGAGACCCAGTACTTC.